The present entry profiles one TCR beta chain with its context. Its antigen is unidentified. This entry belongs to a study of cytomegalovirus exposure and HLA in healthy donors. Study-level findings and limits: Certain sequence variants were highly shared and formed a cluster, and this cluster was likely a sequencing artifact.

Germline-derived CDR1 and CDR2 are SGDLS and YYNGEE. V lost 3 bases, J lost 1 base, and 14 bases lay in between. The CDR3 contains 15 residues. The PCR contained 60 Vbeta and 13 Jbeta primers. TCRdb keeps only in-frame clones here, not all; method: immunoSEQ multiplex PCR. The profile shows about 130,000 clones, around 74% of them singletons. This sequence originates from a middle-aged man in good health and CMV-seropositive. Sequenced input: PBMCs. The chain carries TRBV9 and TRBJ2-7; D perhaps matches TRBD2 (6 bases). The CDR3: CASSARRGLSYEQYF. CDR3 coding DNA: TGTGCCAGCAGCGCGCGCCGGGGGTTGTCCTACGAGCAGTACTTC.